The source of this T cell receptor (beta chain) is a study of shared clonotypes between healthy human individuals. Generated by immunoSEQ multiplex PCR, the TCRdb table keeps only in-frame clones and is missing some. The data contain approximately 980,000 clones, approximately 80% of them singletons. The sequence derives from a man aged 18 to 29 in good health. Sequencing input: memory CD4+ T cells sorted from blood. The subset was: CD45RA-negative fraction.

Here the CDR3 reads CASSDRGRVEETQYF. Written as DNA, the CDR3 is TGTGCCAGCAGTGACAGGGGGCGAGTGGAGGAGACCCAGTACTTC. The chain joins TRBV2 to TRBJ2-5, with TRBD1 matching 8 bases. The V gene's germline CDR1 is SNHLY and CDR2 FYNNEI. V was pared by 3 bases and J by 5 bases, with 8 bases of the junction left unmatched. The CDR3 contains 15 residues.